The 26 T cell receptor beta chains below all came from one sample that was sequenced in a study of cytomegalovirus exposure and HLA in healthy donors. With 60 Vbeta and 13 Jbeta primers, the PCR was carried out. The repertoire was sequenced with immunoSEQ multiplex PCR; TCRdb's copy has only in-frame clones and lacks some. The sample contains more than 95,000 clones, 78% of which appear only once. The sample consisted of PBMCs. The receptors shown here come from a woman aged 40 to 49 in good health and CMV-seronegative.

For the CDR3, the DNA is TGTGCCATCAGTGAACCTACCAGCACAGATACGCAGTATTTT. Amino acid sequence: CAISEPTSTDTQYF. The chain is built from TRBV10-3 and TRBJ2-3; D remains unclear. The V gene lost 3 bases and the J gene lost 0 bases, with 7 bases spanning the gap. This CDR3 region has 14 residues. The V gene's germline CDR1 is ENHRY and CDR2 SYGVKD.

This clone has a single count. The chain is built from TRBV19 and TRBJ1-4, with 10 nucleotides matching TRBD1. The V and J ends lost 4 bases and 8 bases, in that order; junction bases with no gene match: 7. Germline CDR1 is LNHDA and CDR2 is SQIVND (reference sequence). This CDR3 is 15 amino acids long. The CDR3 region has the DNA TGTGCCAGTAGTACAGGACAGGGGGTAGACGAAAAACTGTTTTTT. This codes for CASSTGQGVDEKLFF.

This CDR3 reads CASSLAWRETQYF. For the CDR3, the DNA is TGTGCCAGCAGCCTCGCATGGCGGGAGACCCAGTACTTC. The chain is built from TRBV11-2 and TRBJ2-5; D unresolved. The CDR3 runs 13 residues. The V end was cut by 5 bases, the J end by 5 bases, with 12 bases between. Germline CDR1 SGHAT, CDR2 FQNNGV.

The chain couples TRBV18 to TRBJ1-6; unclear D gene. The CDR3 consists of 16 residues. Trimming removed 2 bases at V and 7 bases at J, with 15 bases between. From germline, CDR1 is KGHSH and CDR2 LQKENI. The CDR3 coding sequence is TGTGCCAGCTCACCAGGAGTTCGACCGCACAATTCACCCCTCCACTTT. It is translated as CASSPGVRPHNSPLHF.

The V and J genes are TRBV18 and TRBJ2-7; D unresolved. The CDR3 length is 14 residues. V lost 6 bases to trimming and J lost 1 base, with 13 bases between them. CDR1 and CDR2 from the germline V gene are KGHSH and LQKENI. Here the CDR3 reads CASSPLVSSYEQYF. CDR3 nucleotides: TGTGCCAGCTCCCCCCTGGTTAGTTCCTACGAGCAGTACTTC.

This clone was counted a single time. The chain recombines TRBV19 with TRBJ2-5; D remains ambiguous. Per germline, CDR1 LNHDA and CDR2 SQIVND (reference sequence). The CDR3 length is 14 residues. Trimming pared 3 bases from V and 2 bases from J, leaving 10 bases between. The DNA of the CDR3 is TGTGCCAGTAGTATCGACTCAATTCAAGAGACCCAGTACTTC. It codes for CASSIDSIQETQYF.

This clone has only a few counts. This chain links TRBV6-5 with TRBJ1-1; no reliable D call. The V and J ends lost 6 bases and 6 bases respectively, with 17 bases between them. This CDR3 has 14 amino acids. From germline, CDR1 is MNHEY and CDR2 SVGAGI. Written as DNA, the CDR3 is TGTGCCAGCAGCCTCGGAGTCCCCTTCCCTGAAGCTTTCTTT. It yields the protein CASSLGVPFPEAFF.

The V and J genes are TRBV27 and TRBJ2-6; D call uncertain. The germline V gene encodes CDR1 MNHEY and CDR2 SMNVEV (reference sequence). The V end was cut by 9 bases, the J end by 0 bases, with 9 bases between. There are 14 residues in the CDR3. CDR3 sequence (DNA): TGTGCCAGTAGACGGAGCTCTGGGGCCAACGTCCTGACTTTC. Its translation is CASRRSSGANVLTF.

In nucleotides, the CDR3 is TGTGCCAGCACCCACGGCAGGCAGGGCACTGAAGCTTTCTTT. Encoded protein: CASTHGRQGTEAFF. The chain has TRBV6-1 and TRBJ1-1; the D gene is possibly TRBD1 (5 bases). Germline V lookup: CDR1 MNHNS, CDR2 SASEGT. V lost 7 bases to trimming and J lost 4 bases, with 16 bases between them. This CDR3 spans 14 amino acids.

The chain links TRBV11-1 to TRBJ1-4; D is unclear. CDR1 SGHAT and CDR2 FQDESV come from the germline V gene (reference sequence). CDR3 length equals 14 residues. Trimming cost V 5 bases and J 4 bases, with 11 bases left between them. The CDR3 DNA reads TGTGCCAGCAGCGCGGGGAGGAGTAATGAAAAACTGTTTTTT. Encoded protein: CASSAGRSNEKLFF.

This clone was seen once. The chain couples TRBV27 to TRBJ2-7; maybe TRBD1 (5 bases). The CDR3 sequence is 14 residues long. Per germline, CDR1 MNHEY and CDR2 SMNVEV (reference sequence). The V end was cut by 3 bases, the J end by 5 bases, with 14 bases between. The DNA of the CDR3 is TGTGCCAGCAGTTTTGGTGGGGCCGACAACGAGCAGTACTTC. It is translated as CASSFGGADNEQYF.

V is TRBV7-9 and J is TRBJ1-1, with TRBD1 matching over 11 bases. From germline, CDR1 is SEHNR and CDR2 FQNEAQ (reference sequence). This CDR3 spans 15 amino acids. V gave up 3 bases and J gave up 2 bases; unmatched junction bases: 2. The CDR3 nucleotides are TGTGCCAGCAGCTTCGGGACAGGGGGAAACACTGAAGCTTTCTTT. This gives the protein CASSFGTGGNTEAFF.

This clone appeared once. The chain combines TRBV18 with TRBJ2-7, with 7 bases aligning to TRBD1. The CDR3 runs 16 residues. Germline V gene lookup returns CDR1 KGHSH and CDR2 LQKENI. The V and J ends lost 1 base and 5 bases, in that order; junction bases with no gene match: 11. CDR3 nucleotides: TGTGCCAGCTCACCACTAGTTGGACAGGCTGTCAACGAGCAGTACTTC. Translation: CASSPLVGQAVNEQYF.

This clone occurred a few times. The chain links TRBV15 to TRBJ1-2; perhaps TRBD1 as D (6 bases). The CDR3 sequence is 17 residues long. Germline assignment: CDR1 LNHNV and CDR2 YYDKDF (reference sequence). Trimming took 0 bases from V and 4 from J, leaving 18 bases between them. The CDR3 spells CATSRERVGTRSYGYTF. CDR3 nucleotide sequence: TGTGCCACCAGCAGAGAGCGGGTCGGGACAAGGAGCTATGGCTACACCTTC. Full variable domain (remainder filled in from reference TRBV15 and TRBJ1-2): DAMVIQNPRYQVTQFGKPVTLSCSQTLNHNVMYWYQQKSSQAPKLLFHYYDKDFNNEADTPDNFQSRRPNTSFCFLDIRSPGLGDTAMYLCATSRERVGTRSYGYTFGSGTRLTVV.

This clone was observed a few times. This chain joins TRBV28 and TRBJ1-1; tentatively, D is TRBD1 (6 bases). The CDR3 is made up of 16 amino acids. The germline V and J ends were trimmed by 2 bases and 4 bases, with 17 bases remaining between them. Germline V gene sequence: CDR1 MDHEN, CDR2 SYDVKM. The CDR3 sequence: CASSLGGAYRVTEAFF. The CDR3 nucleotides are TGTGCCAGCAGTTTAGGGGGGGCTTACAGGGTCACTGAAGCTTTCTTT.

V and J are TRBV11-3 and TRBJ2-7, with D possibly TRBD2 on 5 matching bases. CDR3 size: 15 residues. Per germline, CDR1 SGHNT and CDR2 YENEEA. V lost 4 bases to trimming and J lost 0 bases, with 13 bases between them. In DNA, the CDR3 is TGTGCCAGCAGCTCCTTACTAGAAAGCTCCTACGAGCAGTACTTC. Translating gives CASSSLLESSYEQYF.

The V gene is TRBV18, the J gene TRBJ2-5; maybe TRBD1 (6 bases). The CDR3 length is 14 residues. Germline values: CDR1 KGHSH, CDR2 LQKENI. V lost 6 bases and J lost 5, with 16 bases in between. In DNA, the CDR3 is TGTGCCAGCTCGCAACAGGGTCCGCCTGAGACCCAGTACTTC. Its protein is CASSQQGPPETQYF. The whole variable domain, filled in from reference TRBV18 and TRBJ2-5, reads NAGVMQNPRHLVRRRGQEARLRCSPMKGHSHVYWYRQLPEEGLKFMVYLQKENIIDESGMPKERFSAEFPKEGPSILRIQQVVRGDSAAYFCASSQQGPPETQYFGPGTRLLVL.

The chain is built from TRBV18 and TRBJ2-7, with 14 bases fitting TRBD2. V was pared by 3 bases and J by 5 bases, with 3 bases of the junction left unmatched. This CDR3 is 15 amino acids long. Germline V gene data show CDR1 as KGHSH and CDR2 as LQKENI. The DNA of the CDR3 is TGTGCCAGCTCACCTCGGACTAGCGGGAGGAACGAGCAGTACTTC. The encoded protein is CASSPRTSGRNEQYF.

This chain connects TRBV7-8 to TRBJ2-4, with 10 bases matching TRBD1. The CDR3 contains 15 residues. Trimming at V came to 5 bases and at J to 8 bases, leaving 9 bases not matched to a gene. Germline loops: CDR1 SGHVS, CDR2 FQNEAQ. CDR3 sequence reads: CASSLDRGPSDIQYF. The DNA of the CDR3 is TGTGCCAGCAGCCTCGACAGGGGGCCCTCTGACATTCAGTACTTC.

The chain combines TRBV28 with TRBJ1-5; D remains unclear. CDR3 length: 11 residues. Germline CDR1 is MDHEN and CDR2 is SYDVKM. V was trimmed by 4 bases and J by 7 bases, leaving 5 bases between them. The CDR3 DNA is TGTGCCAGCAGTTCAAAACAGCCCCAGCATTTT. It encodes CASSSKQPQHF.

The chain combines TRBV7-2 with TRBJ1-5; the D gene is possibly TRBD1 (5 bases). Per germline, CDR1 SGHTA and CDR2 FQGNSA. Trimming stripped 5 bases from V and 2 bases from J, with 7 bases between. The CDR3 spans 13 residues. CDR3 in amino acids: CASSVRGNQPQHF. CDR3 in DNA: TGTGCCAGCAGCGTCAGGGGCAATCAGCCCCAGCATTTT.

The CDR3 DNA follows: TGTGCCATCCGAAGCATACGGGACAGGCCCTCGAATTCACCCCTCCACTTT. It codes for CAIRSIRDRPSNSPLHF. This chain connects TRBV2 to TRBJ1-6; 8 positions agree with TRBD1. The CDR3 totals 17 residues. The germline V gene has CDR1 SNHLY and CDR2 FYNNEI. V shed 10 bases, J shed 7 bases, and the junction held 18 bases outside the gene matches. Drawing the rest from reference TRBV2 and TRBJ1-6, the complete variable domain is EPEVTQTPSHQVTQMGQEVILRCVPISNHLYFYWYRQILGQKVEFLVSFYNNEISEKSEIFDDQFSVERPDGSNFTLKIRSTKLEDSAMYFCAIRSIRDRPSNSPLHFGNGTRLTVT.

The chain uses TRBV27 and TRBJ2-2; D not certain. This CDR3 region has 17 residues. The V end was cut by 0 bases, the J end by 2 bases, with 13 bases between. CDR1 and CDR2 from the germline V gene are MNHEY and SMNVEV (reference sequence). In DNA form, the CDR3 reads TGTGCCAGCAGTTTATCGAATTACTCCACCAACACCGGGGAGCTGTTTTTT. It is translated as CASSLSNYSTNTGELFF.

This clone was seen only a few times. This rearrangement joins TRBV6-1 to TRBJ1-1, with D perhaps matching TRBD1 (6 bases). V was clipped by 5 bases and J by 10 bases, with 20 bases between them. Germline loops: CDR1 MNHNS, CDR2 SASEGT. This CDR3 spans 14 amino acids. CDR3 in DNA: TGTGCCAGCAGTCAAAGGGCATCATCCAGGGGAGCTTTCTTT. It codes for CASSQRASSRGAFF.

This clone was counted between two and nine times. This rearrangement joins TRBV9 to TRBJ2-1, with D tentatively TRBD2 (6 bases). This CDR3 comprises 16 residues. Germline lookup yields CDR1 SGDLS and CDR2 YYNGEE. Deletions cut 0 bases from V and 2 bases from J, with 12 bases between. CDR3 in amino acids: CASSVVGRRTYNEQFF. The CDR3 bases are TGTGCCAGCAGCGTAGTCGGGAGAAGGACCTACAATGAGCAGTTCTTC.

This chain's CDR3 is CATLPGTENQPQHF. The DNA of the CDR3 is TGTGCCACTCTTCCCGGGACAGAGAATCAGCCCCAGCATTTT. The V gene is TRBV28, the J gene TRBJ1-5; 7 bases line up with TRBD1. Germline V gene sequence: CDR1 MDHEN, CDR2 SYDVKM. CDR3 length: 14 amino acids. J gave up 4 bases and V 10 bases, and 10 bases lay outside the gene matches.